Listed below are T cell receptor beta chains from one sample, sequenced in a study of blood T cell repertoires in COVID-19. Sequencing was performed with immunoSEQ multiplex PCR; in TCRdb, only in-frame clones are kept and a portion is missing. The sample includes approximately 140,000 clones, about 87% of them seen just once. Source material: peripheral blood. The source of these receptors is a man at least 80 years old with acute or convalescent COVID-19. Both conserved end residues are part of each CDR3. Each record gives: J gene, V gene, CDR3 protein.

j_gene: TRBJ2-5
v_gene: TRBV30
CDR3aa: CAWTTGGKSETQYF

j_gene: TRBJ1-6
v_gene: TRBV5-1
CDR3aa: CASSPDRASSYNSPLHF

j_gene: TRBJ2-7
v_gene: TRBV7-9
CDR3aa: CASSLLAGVGYEQYF

j_gene: TRBJ2-5
v_gene: TRBV4-1
CDR3aa: CASSQDQGGRETQYF

j_gene: TRBJ2-5
v_gene: TRBV5-1
CDR3aa: CASSLGQGSKETQYF

j_gene: TRBJ2-2
v_gene: TRBV11-2
CDR3aa: CASSLVLANTGELFF

j_gene: TRBJ1-2
v_gene: TRBV2
CDR3aa: CASSEDIRYGYTF

j_gene: TRBJ1-3
v_gene: TRBV5-1
CDR3aa: CASSSGTGTGNTIYF

j_gene: TRBJ2-5
v_gene: TRBV7-2
CDR3aa: CASSLVGTGGQETQYF

j_gene: TRBJ1-1
v_gene: TRBV5-4
CDR3aa: CASSPGGTMNTEAFF

j_gene: TRBJ1-1
v_gene: TRBV5-1
CDR3aa: CASSLTGETEAFF

j_gene: TRBJ1-1
v_gene: TRBV7-9
CDR3aa: CASSFEDNTEAFF

j_gene: TRBJ2-7
v_gene: TRBV4-2
CDR3aa: CASSGTGTSGVEQYF

j_gene: TRBJ1-6
v_gene: TRBV7-2
CDR3aa: CASSLVGQGVASPLHF

j_gene: TRBJ2-2
v_gene: TRBV25-1
CDR3aa: CASSESRGGTGELFF

j_gene: TRBJ1-5
v_gene: TRBV3-1/TRBV3-2
CDR3aa: CASSQAGTGDGQPQHF

j_gene: TRBJ1-5
v_gene: TRBV2
CDR3aa: CASTVAPNQPQHF

j_gene: TRBJ2-7
v_gene: TRBV6-5
CDR3aa: CASRSQTGIVYEQYF

j_gene: TRBJ1-1
v_gene: TRBV5-8
CDR3aa: CASSLQGGTEAFF

j_gene: TRBJ2-2
v_gene: TRBV25-1
CDR3aa: CASRQDYTGELFF

j_gene: TRBJ2-3
v_gene: TRBV9
CDR3aa: CASSSRLAGVDTQYF

j_gene: TRBJ2-1
v_gene: TRBV18
CDR3aa: CASSPRTSGRLGEQFF

j_gene: TRBJ2-3
v_gene: TRBV18
CDR3aa: CASSPGGGPDTQYF

j_gene: TRBJ2-7
v_gene: TRBV9
CDR3aa: CASSVGPDSFGEQYF

j_gene: TRBJ1-5
v_gene: TRBV6-5
CDR3aa: CASSYGLINQPQHF

j_gene: TRBJ1-2
v_gene: TRBV19
CDR3aa: CASSPTTGFRGYTF

j_gene: TRBJ1-4
v_gene: TRBV7-9
CDR3aa: CASSLPGGQGWEKLFF

j_gene: TRBJ1-4
v_gene: TRBV5-1
CDR3aa: CASRNRVTNEKLFF

j_gene: TRBJ1-6
v_gene: TRBV28
CDR3aa: CASSLFSGSYNSPLHF

j_gene: TRBJ2-6
v_gene: TRBV7-8
CDR3aa: CASSSKTGTGIPGANVLTF

j_gene: TRBJ1-4
v_gene: TRBV9
CDR3aa: CASSSGTSEKLFF

j_gene: TRBJ2-3
v_gene: TRBV30
CDR3aa: CAWSFGLADGMDTQYF

j_gene: TRBJ1-1
v_gene: TRBV30
CDR3aa: CAWTGKVAEAFF

j_gene: TRBJ2-3
v_gene: TRBV7-9
CDR3aa: CASSVGTSTDTQYF

j_gene: TRBJ2-5
v_gene: TRBV5-1
CDR3aa: CASSRGPGLEGETQYF

j_gene: TRBJ2-3
v_gene: TRBV9
CDR3aa: CASSAYGGADTQYF

j_gene: TRBJ2-7
v_gene: TRBV11-2
CDR3aa: CASSQNWDSSYEQYF

j_gene: TRBJ1-2
v_gene: TRBV7-9
CDR3aa: CASSLGGGWGYTF

j_gene: TRBJ2-7
v_gene: TRBV5-5
CDR3aa: CASSYTGGDPYEQYF

j_gene: TRBJ2-2
v_gene: TRBV18
CDR3aa: CASSPLLAGETGELFF

j_gene: TRBJ1-2
v_gene: TRBV9
CDR3aa: CASSVDPGQGFYTF

j_gene: TRBJ2-7
v_gene: TRBV4-2
CDR3aa: CASSQDRTGSTYEQYF

j_gene: TRBJ1-1
v_gene: TRBV5-1
CDR3aa: CASSSYRVGEAFF

j_gene: TRBJ2-1
v_gene: TRBV6-6
CDR3aa: CASSRSGEIHNEQFF

j_gene: TRBJ1-2
v_gene: TRBV28
CDR3aa: CASSQNYGYTF

j_gene: TRBJ1-4
v_gene: TRBV18
CDR3aa: CASSPGQRATNEKLFF

j_gene: TRBJ2-1
v_gene: TRBV7-2
CDR3aa: CASSLRGGRNNEQFF

j_gene: TRBJ1-4
v_gene: TRBV28
CDR3aa: CASRPPAGEKLFF

j_gene: TRBJ2-5
v_gene: TRBV3-1/TRBV3-2
CDR3aa: CASSQEAGGGGETQYF

j_gene: TRBJ1-2
v_gene: TRBV5-1
CDR3aa: CASSFGWSYGYTF

j_gene: TRBJ1-1
v_gene: TRBV27
CDR3aa: CASSLRTGGYTEAFF